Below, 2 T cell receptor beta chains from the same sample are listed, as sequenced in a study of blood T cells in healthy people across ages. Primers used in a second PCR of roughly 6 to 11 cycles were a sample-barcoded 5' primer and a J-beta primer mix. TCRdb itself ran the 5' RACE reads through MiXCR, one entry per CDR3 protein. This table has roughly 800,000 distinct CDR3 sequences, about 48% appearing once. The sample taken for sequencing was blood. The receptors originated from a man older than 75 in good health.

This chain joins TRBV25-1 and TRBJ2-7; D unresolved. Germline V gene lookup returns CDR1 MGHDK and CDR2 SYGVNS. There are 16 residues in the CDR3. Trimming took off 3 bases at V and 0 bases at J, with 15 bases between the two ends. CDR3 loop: CASSDFFARTSYEQYF. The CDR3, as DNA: TGTGCCAGCAGTGACTTCTTTGCCAGGACCTCCTACGAGCAGTACTTC.

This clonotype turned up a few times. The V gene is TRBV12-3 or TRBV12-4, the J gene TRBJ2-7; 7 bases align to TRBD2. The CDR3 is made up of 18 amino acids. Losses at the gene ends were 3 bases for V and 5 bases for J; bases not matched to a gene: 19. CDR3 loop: CASSFSQRSRRGEDEQYF. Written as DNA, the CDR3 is TGTGCCAGCAGTTTTAGCCAGCGCAGTCGCCGGGGGGAAGACGAGCAGTACTTC.